This TCR beta chain was identified during a study of T cells after yellow fever vaccination (dated by TCRdb to the late 2010s). Context from the whole study: The SMART-Seq v4 Ultra Low Input RNA kit was used to prepare libraries from fractions with low cell numbers. Two healthy male donors, one aged 18 to 30 and one aged 30 to 40 years, made up the cohort. Blood was drawn at multiple timepoints before and after primary and secondary immunization, with bulk PBMC replicates and cell subsets isolated. To track T-cell clones before and after primary and booster YFV17D yellow fever vaccination, bulk TCR alpha and beta repertoires were sequenced longitudinally. What the study reported, not specific to this receptor: After the booster, most clones that had expanded after primary vaccination were detected again (nearly 97% of CD4 and more than 85% of CD8), suggesting broad maintenance of memory. The secondary T-cell response was weaker than the primary response but faster, peaking on day 5 instead of day 15. A small share of clonotypes occurred in both CD4 and CD8 compartments, likely arising from convergent recombination. Computational filtering was needed because FACS-sorted repertoires could contain abundant contaminating clonotypes from the bulk population. The study included only a couple of donors, which limits how far the findings can be generalized.

A word on this clonotype: Its antigen is still unknown. Per-base quality was not reported, and no clone a single base away is much larger than it.

The intended sense of this specimen's treatment or condition label: live attenuated yellow fever vaccine strain. Two biological replicates of bulk PBMCs were collected at each blood-draw timepoint. A standard Ficoll-Paque protocol was used to isolate PBMCs from peripheral blood. TriZol was used to extract RNA from bulk PBMCs, from CD4 and CD8 fractions, and from dextramer-positive and dextramer-negative fractions. Sequences LNHDA (CDR1) and SQIVND (CDR2) are obtained from the germline V gene (reference sequence). The CDR3 sequence holds 14 residues, the cysteine and phenylalanine included. Only the CDR3 DNA is retained, 42 bases long and in frame from the first base. V is pared back by 9 bases and J by 6 bases, with 17 bases lying between the germline termini. Synthesis of TCR cDNA relied on 5'RACE template switching, a step that introduced a universal primer site along with unique molecular identifiers. cDNA synthesis was primed from both the TCR alpha and TCR beta constant segments. Two PCR steps were used to amplify libraries, with sample barcodes and sequencing adapters being added in the second step. Sequencing of libraries was performed on Illumina HiSeq 2500 (2x100 bp) or NovaSeq (2x150 bp). The study's processing was this. MIGEC was used to demultiplex reads and collapse the reads into UMI consensus sequences, and MiXCR was used for V(D)J alignment. Using edgeR on replicate PBMC samples, clonotypes were called vaccine-responding if FDR was below 0.01 and the log2 fold change was above 5 up to day 15. Bulk clonotypes were assigned CD4 or CD8 identity according to which sequenced CD4 or CD8 repertoire held them at higher abundance. The public reads were reanalyzed by TCRdb: fastp trimming at Q25, MiXCR alignment, in-frame beta chains only. Each entry is one CDR3 protein sequence, shown with its most common DNA and genes. The V and J calls and clone size come from TCRdb's table, not from the authors' own analysis. This sample has around 590,000 distinct CDR3 sequences in its table, and roughly an eighth of those were observed once. The ten largest clones represent about 15% of the sample.

The clonotype comes from a young man who received the YFV17D yellow fever vaccine. The sequencing here drew on PBMCs, taken on the day of the yellow fever booster vaccination. The rearranged chain carries TRBV19 and TRBJ2-2, with the D gene uncertain. The DNA reads TGTGCCAGCGGACCTCGTCGAGAGGCCGGGGAGCTGTTTTTT. It codes for CASGPRREAGELFF.